The 26 T cell receptor beta chains below come from one sample, sequenced in a study of cytotoxic CD8 clonotypes in ibrutinib-treated CLL. Repertoires were generated with immunoSEQ multiplex PCR, while TCRdb's copy carries only in-frame clones and drops some. The sample holds about 50,000 clones, about 57% seen once. Sequencing was performed on PBMCs, taken after 24 months of ibrutinib treatment. The source is a human donor with chronic lymphocytic leukemia.

The CDR3, as DNA: TGCGCCAGCAGCTCGCACAGGGAGAGGGAGACCCAGTACTTC. Translating gives CASSSHRERETQYF. The chain couples TRBV5-1 to TRBJ2-5; D is possibly TRBD1 (6 bases). The V end lost 3 bases, the J end lost 5 bases, and 14 bases lay between the germline ends. Looked up from germline, CDR1 is SGHRS and CDR2 is YFSETQ. This CDR3 has 14 residues.

This chain connects TRBV2 to TRBJ2-5; D may be TRBD1 or TRBD2 (5 bases each). The J call may be in error: the DNA end matches TRBJ2-7 better. Germline CDR1 and CDR2: SNHLY and FYNNEI. This CDR3 region has 13 residues. CDR3 DNA: TGTGCCAGCAATAGGCAGGGAGTCCACGAGCAGTACTTC. It translates to CASNRQGVHEQYF.

The chain couples TRBV16 to TRBJ1-2; TRBD1 matches at 9 bases. With V trimmed by 4 bases and J by 8 bases, 8 bases remained unmatched. This CDR3 has 14 residues. The germline V gene encodes CDR1 KGHSY and CDR2 FQNENV. CDR3 bases: TGTGCCAGCAGCCCTTACACAGGGGGCGAAGGCTACACCTTC. Translated, it gives CASSPYTGGEGYTF.

The chain has TRBV6-1 and TRBJ2-3; D is ambiguous. Germline CDR1 reads MNHNS; CDR2 reads SASEGT. There are 14 residues in the CDR3. The V and J ends lost 6 bases and 2 bases respectively, with 12 bases between them. The CDR3 DNA follows: TGTGCCAGCAGCCTTCTTCCGGCCACAGATACGCAGTATTTT. This encodes CASSLLPATDTQYF.

This clone was seen a single time. The chain combines TRBV5-3 with TRBJ1-6; TRBD1 is a possible D gene (6 bases). TRBV5-3 is reported as an ORF; its role is uncertain. The CDR3 is 22 amino acids. V was pared by 1 base and J by 0 bases, with 26 bases between. The CDR3 loop reads CARSLYVGGRRRLHSYNSPLHF. CDR3 coding DNA: TGTGCCAGAAGCTTGTATGTCGGGGGGCGACGGAGACTCCACTCCTATAATTCACCCCTCCACTTT.

V and J are TRBV5-7 and TRBJ1-2; 9 nucleotides line up with TRBD1. TRBV5-7 qualifies as an ORF whose function is uncertain. The V and J ends lost 2 bases and 2 bases, in that order; junction bases with no gene match: 4. This CDR3 is 15 amino acids long. The CDR3 protein is CASSFWTGANYGYTF. CDR3 nucleotide sequence: TGTGCCAGCAGCTTCTGGACAGGGGCAAACTATGGCTACACCTTC.

As to this clone: The sample carries other DNA sequences with the same CDR3. The chain carries TRBV5-1 and TRBJ2-3; the D gene is possibly TRBD2 (5 bases). Germline CDR1 and CDR2: SGHRS and YFSETQ. This CDR3 is built from 16 residues. V lost 0 bases to trimming and J lost 1 base, with 12 bases between them. The CDR3 spells CASSLGPSRGTDTQYF. As DNA, the CDR3 is TGCGCCAGCAGCTTGGGGCCCTCGCGGGGCACAGATACGCAGTATTTT.

The chain has TRBV11-2 and TRBJ1-4, with D uncertain. There are 14 residues in the CDR3. Germline-derived CDR1 and CDR2 are SGHAT and FQNNGV. The V gene lost 0 bases and the J gene lost 10 bases, with 12 bases spanning the gap. The CDR3 DNA sequence: TGTGCCAGCAGCTTAGAGGGTCCTCGGGGAAAACTGTTTTTT. Residues: CASSLEGPRGKLFF.

This chain connects TRBV2 to TRBJ1-2, with D possibly TRBD1 on 5 matching bases. V lost 6 bases and J 7 bases, leaving 12 bases between the germline ends. Germline CDR1 and CDR2: SNHLY and FYNNEI. The CDR3 runs 12 residues. This chain's CDR3 is CASRMGGGGYTF. The DNA for the CDR3 is TGTGCCAGCAGGATGGGGGGTGGTGGCTACACCTTC.

The sample holds a few counts of this clone. This chain connects TRBV9 to TRBJ2-1, with D perhaps TRBD1 or TRBD2 (5 bases each). The CDR3 contains 15 residues. Trimming left V 3 bases short and J 4 bases short, with 14 bases between. The germline CDR1 and CDR2 sequences are SGDLS and YYNGEE. The CDR3 DNA reads as TGTGCCAGCAGCGGTACCGGGACCCCGTACAATGAGCAGTTCTTC. This gives the protein CASSGTGTPYNEQFF.

The rearrangement links TRBV19 to TRBJ2-1; D may match TRBD1 or TRBD2 (6 bases each). This CDR3 is 21 amino acids long. Germline V gene lookup returns CDR1 LNHDA and CDR2 SQIVND (reference sequence). The ends were cut back, 6 bases at V and 0 bases at J, with 30 bases in the middle. In DNA form, the CDR3 reads TGTGCCAGTAGCCTTCGAACTTCCGGGACACCCTTCGGGGGCTCCTACAATGAGCAGTTCTTC. Its protein product is CASSLRTSGTPFGGSYNEQFF.

The sample holds a few counts of this clone. The CDR3 DNA is TGCGCCAGCAGCTTGGATGGACAGGGGGCTGGCTACACCTTC. It translates to CASSLDGQGAGYTF. This chain links TRBV5-1 with TRBJ1-2; 11 bases match TRBD1. This CDR3 spans 14 amino acids. Trimming took 0 bases from V and 7 from J; bases not matched to a gene: 2. CDR1 and CDR2 from the germline V gene are SGHRS and YFSETQ.

This clone was seen only a few times. V usage is TRBV5-1 and J usage is TRBJ1-5, with D possibly TRBD1 on 5 matching bases. Germline-derived CDR1 and CDR2 are SGHRS and YFSETQ. There are 14 residues in the CDR3. V was trimmed by 0 bases and J by 3 bases, leaving 7 bases between them. CDR3 sequence (DNA): TGCGCCAGCAGCTTGGGGGACTACAATCAGCCCCAGCATTTT. It is translated as CASSLGDYNQPQHF.

V is TRBV11-2 and J is TRBJ1-1; unclear D gene. CDR3 length equals 14 residues. Between the trimmed V and J ends, which lost 5 bases and 0 bases, there was a span of 10 bases. Germline CDR1 and CDR2: SGHAT and FQNNGV. This CDR3 reads CASSPRLVNTEAFF. The CDR3 DNA reads as TGTGCCAGCAGCCCACGGCTGGTGAACACTGAAGCTTTCTTT.

This chain links TRBV27 with TRBJ2-7; D assignment may be TRBD1 or TRBD2 (5 bases each). The V end lost 8 bases, the J end lost 3 bases, and 14 bases lay between the germline ends. The length of the CDR3 is 13 residues. The germline V gene encodes CDR1 MNHEY and CDR2 SMNVEV (reference sequence). The CDR3 nucleotides are TGTGCCAGCTGGCCAAGTGGGGGCTACGAGCAGTACTTC. As protein: CASWPSGGYEQYF.

The chain combines TRBV4-3 with TRBJ1-3; D may be TRBD1 (5 bases). The CDR3 is 15 residues long. Germline loops: CDR1 LGHNA, CDR2 YSLEER. V shed 5 bases and J shed 1 base, with 12 bases lying between them. The CDR3 nucleotides are TGCGCCAGCAGCTGGGAGGCAGGGTCTGGAAACACCATATATTTT. It codes for CASSWEAGSGNTIYF.

This clone was seen a few times. The rearrangement links TRBV7-6 to TRBJ2-2; no clear D. Trimming cost V 0 bases and J 3 bases, with 11 bases left between them. This CDR3 comprises 16 residues. From germline, CDR1 is SGHVS and CDR2 FNYEAQ. In nucleotides, the CDR3 is TGTGCCAGCAGCTTAGCGCAAATCGGTTACACCGGGGAGCTGTTTTTT. It codes for CASSLAQIGYTGELFF.

The CDR3 bases are TGTGCCAGCACCCCACAGAGTTATAGCAATCAGCCCCAGCATTTT. Translating it yields CASTPQSYSNQPQHF. The chain couples TRBV2 to TRBJ1-5, with D unclear. Trimming removed 7 bases from V and 0 bases from J, with 13 bases in between. Per the germline V gene, CDR1 is SNHLY and CDR2 is FYNNEI. The CDR3 contains 15 residues.

A few counts support this clone. The rearrangement joins TRBV5-3 to TRBJ1-2; TRBD1 agrees at 9 bases. TRBV5-3 carries the ORF label, with uncertain function. The CDR3 is 16 amino acids. The junction had 12 bases not matched to a gene; V was cut back by 3 bases and J by 6 bases. CDR3 nucleotides: TGTGCCAGAAGCTACGGGAACGGACAGGGGAGGAATGGCTACACCTTC. As protein: CARSYGNGQGRNGYTF.

V usage is TRBV6-1 and J usage is TRBJ1-2; D is possibly TRBD1 (6 bases). V lost 3 bases and J lost 7, with 18 bases in between. CDR3 length: 15 residues. CDR1 is MNHNS and CDR2 is SASEGT in the germline V gene. The CDR3 nucleotides read TGTGCCAGCAGTGATAGGTGGCAGGGGAACGGTGGCTACACCTTC. Translating gives CASSDRWQGNGGYTF.

The rearrangement uses TRBV15 and TRBJ2-3, with TRBD2 matching over 7 bases. Unmatched junction bases numbered 8, after V lost 3 bases and J lost 2 bases. The CDR3 totals 16 residues. Germline CDR1 LNHNV, CDR2 YYDKDF (reference sequence). The CDR3 reads CATSRAGSGDTDTQYF. Written as DNA, the CDR3 is TGTGCCACCAGCAGGGCGGGGAGCGGGGACACAGATACGCAGTATTTT.

The chain employs TRBV5-8 and TRBJ1-2; D may be TRBD1 (6 bases). CDR3 size: 15 residues. V was shortened by 4 bases and J by 4 bases, with 17 bases between the two germline ends. Germline-derived CDR1 and CDR2 are SGHTS and YDEGEE. The CDR3 sequence: CASSPDTGILYGYTF. The DNA of the CDR3 is TGTGCCAGCAGCCCAGACACAGGGATACTCTATGGCTACACCTTC.

The chain links TRBV15 to TRBJ1-4; 7 bases fit TRBD1. The V gene's germline CDR1 is LNHNV and CDR2 YYDKDF (reference sequence). The CDR3 extends over 12 amino acids. Losses at the gene ends were 5 bases for V and 14 bases for J; bases not matched to a gene: 8. CDR3 region: CATSHTGEDLFF. The CDR3, as DNA: TGTGCCACCAGCCATACAGGGGAAGATCTGTTTTTT. Supplemented by reference TRBV15 and TRBJ1-4, the full variable domain reads DAMVIQNPRYQVTQFGKPVTLSCSQTLNHNVMYWYQQKSSQAPKLLFHYYDKDFNNEADTPDNFQSRRPNTSFCFLDIRSPGLGDTAMYLCATSHTGEDLFFGSGTQLSVL.

This clone was counted only a few times. The chain carries TRBV6-1 and TRBJ1-2; no definite D call. The V gene lost 8 bases and the J gene lost 9 bases, with 22 bases spanning the gap. The CDR3 has 14 residues. Per the germline V gene, CDR1 is MNHNS and CDR2 is SASEGT. CDR3 amino acids: CASAEALKVERYTF. CDR3 sequence (DNA): TGTGCCAGCGCTGAGGCTCTAAAAGTGGAGCGCTACACCTTC.

This clone was detected once. At one boundary the junction diverges from the germline segment, which might be a read error. The V call is TRBV19, the J call TRBJ2-1; 11 bases map to TRBD2. Germline CDR1 LNHDA, CDR2 SQIVND (reference sequence). CDR3 length: 14 amino acids. This CDR3 is CASYSSGGKTSPVF. For the CDR3, the DNA is TGTGCCAGCTACTCTAGCGGGGGGAAGACCAGCCCGGTCTTC. The whole variable domain, filled in from reference TRBV19 and TRBJ2-1, reads DGGITQSPKYLFRKEGQNVTLSCEQNLNHDAMYWYRQDPGQGLRLIYYSQIVNDFQKGDIAEGYSVSREKKESFPLTVTSAQKNPTAFYLCASYSSGGKTSPVFGPGTRLTVL.

The chain links TRBV27 to TRBJ1-1; TRBD1 matches at 10 bases. There are 21 residues in the CDR3. With 4 bases clipped from V and 1 base from J, the junction kept 21 bases outside the gene matches. The germline gives CDR1 MNHEY, CDR2 SMNVEV (reference sequence). This chain's CDR3 is CASSYLTGTGVIVRENTEAFF. The CDR3 coding sequence is TGTGCCAGCAGTTACCTCACCGGGACAGGGGTAATAGTGAGGGAGAACACTGAAGCTTTCTTT.